Given below is one TCR beta chain in context. Its target is unknown. These data come from a study of CXCR3-negative and CXCR3-positive naive CD8 T cells. Study details: Libraries each contributed about 1.5 +/- 0.3 million TRB reads, for roughly 140 million in total.

Libraries were UMI-labeled 5' RACE TRB cDNA. Reanalyzing the 5' RACE reads, TCRdb keeps one entry per CDR3 protein, without DNA. The sample has tens of thousands of distinct CDR3 sequences; the top ten hold 7.7%. Sorting yielded triplicates of approximately 300,000 cells for each CD8+ T cell subset. Study-wide findings and caveats: No difference in surface CD5 was seen between naive subsets, and TCR strength was inferred from TRB CDR3 properties. Post-cryopreservation CXCR3 expression was partly diminished, and the bulk of assays employed fresh PBMCs.

The length of the CDR3 is 14 residues. Germline CDR1 DFQATT, CDR2 SNEGSKA (reference sequence). Sequenced input: memory CD8+ T cells from blood. The source is a human donor in good health. Some clones in this sample may be carry-over from other donors' samples. The rearrangement uses TRBV20-1 and TRBJ2-3; TCRdb proposes TRBD1, but this gene call is untestable without DNA. The CDR3 loop is CSARDRQGPDTQYF.